A single sample gave rise to the 13 T cell receptor beta chains below, sequenced in a study of cytomegalovirus exposure and HLA in healthy donors. Generated by immunoSEQ multiplex PCR, the TCRdb table keeps only in-frame clones and is missing some. The data contain roughly 220,000 clones, just over 90% of them singletons. Sequencing input: PBMCs. These receptors were collected from a woman between 18 and 29 years old in good health and CMV-seronegative.

This clone is a singleton in its sample. This chain links TRBV5-1 with TRBJ2-3; 10 bases are shared with TRBD1. The CDR3 runs 15 residues. Germline-derived CDR1 and CDR2 are SGHRS and YFSETQ. Trimming removed 0 bases from V and 3 bases from J; junction bases left unmatched: 1. CDR3: CASSLGTGGTDTQYF. CDR3 nucleotides: TGCGCCAGCAGCTTGGGGACAGGGGGAACAGATACGCAGTATTTT. Full variable domain (rest looked up from reference TRBV5-1 and TRBJ2-3): KAGVTQTPRYLIKTRGQQVTLSCSPISGHRSVSWYQQTPGQGLQFLFEYFSETQRNKGNFPGRFSGRQFSNSRSEMNVSTLELGDSALYLCASSLGTGGTDTQYFGPGTRLTVL.

The V and J genes are TRBV30 and TRBJ2-1; TRBD1 agrees at 9 bases. This CDR3 region has 15 residues. From germline, CDR1 is GTSNPN and CDR2 SVGIG (reference sequence). The trim removed 8 bases at V and 7 bases at J, leaving 15 bases unmatched. The CDR3 DNA reads TGTGCCCCGCCACCGGGACAGGGACGCCGGAATGAGCAGTTCTTC. Translating it yields CAPPPGQGRRNEQFF.

The chain combines TRBV4-2 with TRBJ2-7; 13 bases align to TRBD2. The CDR3 extends over 18 amino acids. Germline V gene sequence: CDR1 LGHNA, CDR2 YNFKEQ. Unmatched junction bases numbered 8, after V lost 1 base and J lost 2 bases. In nucleotides, the CDR3 is TGTGCCAGCAGCCAAGCTCTGGGACTAGCGGGACATACCTACGAGCAGTACTTC. Its translation: CASSQALGLAGHTYEQYF.

The chain recombines TRBV6-1 with TRBJ2-6; TRBD1 aligns across 9 bases. This CDR3 spans 15 amino acids. With V trimmed by 8 bases and J by 1 base, 3 bases remained unmatched. Germline V lookup: CDR1 MNHNS, CDR2 SASEGT. CDR3 sequence: CASRDRVSGANVLTF. CDR3 in DNA: TGTGCCAGCCGGGACAGGGTTTCTGGGGCCAACGTCCTGACTTTC.

V usage is TRBV10-3 and J usage is TRBJ2-5; D is unresolved. The CDR3 is 13 amino acids. CDR1 and CDR2 from the germline V gene are ENHRY and SYGVKD. Trimming pared 5 bases from V and 2 bases from J, leaving 9 bases between. CDR3 residues: CAISPSVQETQYF. CDR3 in DNA: TGTGCCATCAGTCCGAGCGTACAAGAGACCCAGTACTTC.

The rearrangement uses TRBV7-6 and TRBJ2-2; 10 nucleotides align to TRBD2. V dropped 1 base and J dropped 8; count of bases not matched to a gene: 10. The germline gives CDR1 SGHVS, CDR2 FNYEAQ. The CDR3 contains 17 residues. As DNA, the CDR3 is TGTGCCAGCAGCTTAGAGCTAGCGGGAGTAGTCTTAGGGGAGCTGTTTTTT. Its translation is CASSLELAGVVLGELFF.

The chain recombines TRBV5-8 with TRBJ1-2, with 9 bases fitting TRBD1. This CDR3 has 15 amino acids. CDR1 SGHTS and CDR2 YDEGEE come from the germline V gene. The trim removed 5 bases at V and 4 bases at J, leaving 9 bases unmatched. The CDR3 coding sequence is TGTGCCAGCAGTCCCCGGGGACAGGGCGGCTATGGCTACACCTTC. It codes for CASSPRGQGGYGYTF.

V is TRBV27 and J is TRBJ2-7; 11 nucleotides line up with TRBD1. Germline CDR1 MNHEY, CDR2 SMNVEV (reference sequence). There are 16 residues in the CDR3. V was clipped by 5 bases and J by 4 bases; unmatched bases: 10. The DNA for the CDR3 is TGTGCCAGCAGTATTACTTCGGGACAGGGGGTTTACGAGCAGTACTTC. The encoded protein is CASSITSGQGVYEQYF.

The chain joins TRBV10-2 to TRBJ1-1, with a tentative D call TRBD1 (6 bases). CDR3 length equals 14 residues. Germline-derived CDR1 and CDR2 are WSHSY and SAAADI. With 4 bases removed from V and 2 bases from J, the gap between germline ends came to 11 bases. CDR3 amino acids: CASSGTVRNTEAFF. CDR3 coding DNA: TGCGCCAGCAGTGGGACAGTCAGAAACACTGAAGCTTTCTTT.

The CDR3 bases are TGTGCCAGCAGCCTCGGGACACAGGGTGAATCACCAGAAAAACTGTTTTTT. This translates into CASSLGTQGESPEKLFF. This chain links TRBV7-6 with TRBJ1-4; a weak D match, TRBD1 (6 bases). Trimming took off 5 bases at V and 8 bases at J, with 24 bases between the two ends. Germline V gives CDR1 SGHVS, CDR2 FNYEAQ. This CDR3 has 17 amino acids.

The chain carries TRBV9 and TRBJ2-2; 9 positions agree with TRBD2. This CDR3 comprises 19 residues. V dropped 4 bases and J dropped 6; count of bases not matched to a gene: 19. Per germline, CDR1 SGDLS and CDR2 YYNGEE. As DNA, the CDR3 is TGTGCCAGCAGCCGGGAACTTAGCGGGAGTGTGGTTGGCCCCGGGGAGCTGTTTTTT. Translated: CASSRELSGSVVGPGELFF.

The chain carries TRBV5-1 and TRBJ1-5, with D unresolved. V lost 0 bases, J lost 5 bases, and 9 bases lay in between. Germline assignment: CDR1 SGHRS and CDR2 YFSETQ. The CDR3 runs 14 residues. The CDR3, as DNA: TGCGCCAGCAGCTTGGACCGAACTGATCAGCCCCAGCATTTT. Amino acids: CASSLDRTDQPQHF.

CDR3 nucleotide sequence: TGTGCCAGCAGCTTGGTAGCGGGTGCCTACGAGCAGTACTTC. This sequence encodes CASSLVAGAYEQYF. The V gene is TRBV5-4, the J gene TRBJ2-7, with TRBD2 matching over 7 bases. Germline V gene sequence: CDR1 SGHNT, CDR2 YYREEE (reference sequence). The CDR3 extends over 14 amino acids. J gave up 2 bases and V 0 bases, and 2 bases lay outside the gene matches. Full variable domain (remainder filled in from reference TRBV5-4 and TRBJ2-7): ETGVTQSPTHLIKTRGQQVTLRCSSQSGHNTVSWYQQALGQGPQFIFQYYREEENGRGNFPPRFSGLQFPNYSSELNVNALELDDSALYLCASSLVAGAYEQYFGPGTRLTVT.